This T cell receptor (beta chain) originates from a study of CD8+CD57+ T cells in acquired aplastic anemia (dated by TCRdb to about 2018). Concerning the study at large: DNA extracted from sorted CD4+ and CD8+ cells had a mean of about 3.2 ug, with a range of roughly 0.19 to 27.4 ug. CD8+CD57+ expansion was defined as frequency above the mean frequency observed in healthy subjects. The investigation overall reported the following: Patients and healthy controls showed no significant difference in CD8+ Simpson's diversity (P=0.060). Roughly 29 CD8+ CDR3 sequences were found to be shared between patients and controls, but these sequences appeared to be highly expressed in patients and within the immunodominant clones of the patients.

V is reduced by 2 bases and J by 9 bases, leaving a spacing of 8 bases between them. The CDR3, from cysteine to phenylalanine, totals 13 residues. Of the read, only the CDR3 DNA is kept; its 39 bases are in frame from base 1. CDR1 SGHTA and CDR2 FQGNSA were looked up in the germline V gene. In the case of this clonotype: The target of this receptor is not known. Per-base qualities were not stored, and no clone one base away is much larger.

Patients chosen for sequencing had shown expansion of CD8+CD57+ cells by flow cytometry. Severe acquired aplastic anemia was diagnosed in all patients according to International Study of Aplastic Anemia and Agranulocytosis and Camitta criteria. Patients had received no therapy at the time of blood sampling. TCR repertoires of sorted CD4+ and CD8+ blood T cells from severe aplastic anemia patients and healthy subjects were deep-sequenced in the study. In the USA, patient enrollment took place under clinicaltrials.gov protocols 00001620, 01623167, 00001397, 00071045, 00081523 and 00961064. Ficoll-Paque density gradient centrifugation was used to isolate peripheral blood mononuclear cells. Before DNA extraction, CD4+ and CD8+ T cells were sorted with FACS or magnetic beads. TCR beta VDJ combination and CDR3 sequence profiling used genomic DNA as the template. An Illumina HiSeq 2000 was the platform used for TCR repertoire sequencing. The study's processing was this. Repertoires were assessed using TRBV/TRBJ rearrangement plots, CDR3 size and DJ length profiles, and Simpson's diversity index. The most abundant DNA sequence in the deep sequencing data was defined as the immunodominant clone. CDR3 amino acid sequences were checked for sharing between subjects and were compared against published repertoires and the VDJdb database. The raw public reads went through TCRdb reprocessing: fastp at Q25, MiXCR clone calling, in-frame beta chains kept. A single entry per CDR3 protein holds the most common genes and DNA from its merged rows. TCRdb's processing, not the study's, gives the V and J calls here. In this sample the table shows under 200,000 distinct CDR3 sequences, approximately 48% of which occur a single time. Roughly 1.8% of the sample goes to the ten largest clones.

This receptor chain uses TRBV7-2 and TRBJ1-6; the D gene lacks a confident call. Input material: sorted CD4+, CD8+, or CD8+CD57+ T cells (not recorded which) from PBMCs. This clonotype was sampled from a human donor with aplastic anemia. This receptor carries the CDR3 CASSLYWGSPLHF. The nucleotide sequence is given as TGTGCCAGCAGCTTATACTGGGGTTCACCCCTCCACTTT.